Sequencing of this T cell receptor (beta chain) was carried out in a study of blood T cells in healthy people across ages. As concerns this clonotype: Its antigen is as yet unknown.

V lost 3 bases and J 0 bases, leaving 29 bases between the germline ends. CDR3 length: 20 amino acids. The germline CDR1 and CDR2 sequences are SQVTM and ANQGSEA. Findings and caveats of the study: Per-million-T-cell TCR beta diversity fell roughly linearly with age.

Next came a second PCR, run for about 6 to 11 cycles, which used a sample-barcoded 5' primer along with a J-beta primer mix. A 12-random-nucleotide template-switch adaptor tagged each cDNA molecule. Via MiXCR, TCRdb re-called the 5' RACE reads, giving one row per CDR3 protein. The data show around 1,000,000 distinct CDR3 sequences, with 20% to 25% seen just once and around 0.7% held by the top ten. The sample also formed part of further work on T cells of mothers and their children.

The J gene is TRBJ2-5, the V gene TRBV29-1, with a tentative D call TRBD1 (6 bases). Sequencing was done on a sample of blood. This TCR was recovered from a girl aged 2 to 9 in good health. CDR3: CSVEFSLPGAPKEYQETQYF. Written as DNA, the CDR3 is TGCAGCGTTGAGTTTTCGCTTCCAGGGGCCCCAAAAGAATACCAAGAGACCCAGTACTTC.